This T cell receptor (beta chain) came from a study of shared clonotypes between healthy human individuals. The repertoire was sequenced with immunoSEQ multiplex PCR; TCRdb's copy has only in-frame clones and lacks some. The sample comprises around 2.1 million clones, about 93% of which are singletons, and around 1.7% rests with the top ten. Deletions cut 3 bases from V and 3 bases from J, with 9 bases between. Germline V gives CDR1 KGHSH, CDR2 LQKENI. This CDR3 has 15 amino acids. Naive CD8 cells lacked CD45RO, underwent positive selection for CCR7 and left out terminally differentiated effector memory CD45RA+ cells.

V gene TRBV18 combines with J gene TRBJ2-6; D gene unclear. This TCR derives from a man younger than 35 in good health. Some clones in this sample may be carry-over from other donors' samples. What was sequenced was naive CD8+ T cells from PBMCs. The CDR3 DNA reads TGTGCCAGCTCACCTGGGCTAGTTGGGGCCAACGTCCTGACTTTC. Amino acids: CASSPGLVGANVLTF.